One and the same sample provided the 15 T cell receptor beta chains below, sequenced in a study of blood T cell repertoires in COVID-19. Profiling relied on immunoSEQ multiplex PCR, and the TCRdb table lists in-frame clones only, not all of them. The data hold under 300,000 clones, with around four fifths observed a single time. Sequencing was performed on peripheral blood. The receptors stem from a man in his sixties who had recovered from COVID-19.

The chain's CDR3 is CSVTGTIHNEQFF. CDR3 sequence (DNA): TGCAGCGTTACGGGGACTATTCACAATGAGCAGTTCTTC. The V call is TRBV29-1, the J call TRBJ2-1; 7 bases are a match to TRBD2. The CDR3 runs 13 residues. With V trimmed by 5 bases and J by 5 bases, 6 bases remained unmatched. Germline-derived CDR1 and CDR2 are SQVTM and ANQGSEA.

The gene calls are TRBV14 and TRBJ2-5; 7 nucleotides agree with TRBD2. Germline CDR1 reads SGHDN; CDR2 reads FVKESK. J gave up 8 bases and V 5 bases, and 5 bases lay outside the gene matches. This CDR3 region has 12 residues. The DNA for the CDR3 is TGTGCCAGCAGCGGGGGAGGGTACACCCAGTACTTC. As protein: CASSGGGYTQYF.

The V call is TRBV7-9, the J call TRBJ2-7, with D perhaps TRBD1 (6 bases). Germline CDR1 is SEHNR and CDR2 is FQNEAQ (reference sequence). V lost 5 bases and J 5 bases, leaving 10 bases between the germline ends. The CDR3 extends over 12 amino acids. CDR3 sequence reads: CASSTQGNEQYF. The CDR3 region has the DNA TGTGCCAGCAGCACGCAGGGGAACGAGCAGTACTTC.

The chain carries TRBV5-1 and TRBJ2-3; 8 bases fit TRBD2. The V and J ends lost 7 bases and 3 bases, in that order; junction bases with no gene match: 19. CDR1 is SGHRS and CDR2 is YFSETQ in the germline V gene. This CDR3 region has 18 residues. The CDR3: CASGPLVRTSTKTDTQYF. The CDR3 DNA reads TGCGCCAGCGGCCCCTTAGTCCGGACTAGCACTAAGACAGATACGCAGTATTTT.

This clone was recorded a few times. This sequence joins TRBV7-9 and TRBJ2-1, with 8 bases lining up with TRBD1. Trimming at V came to 5 bases and at J to 4 bases, leaving 7 bases not matched to a gene. Germline lookup yields CDR1 SEHNR and CDR2 FQNEAQ (reference sequence). This CDR3 has 15 amino acids. CDR3 in DNA: TGTGCCAGCAGCAAAACCGGGACAGGTTACAATGAGCAGTTCTTC. This codes for CASSKTGTGYNEQFF.

This chain uses TRBV29-1 with TRBJ1-4; TRBD1 matches at 9 bases. CDR3 length: 15 residues. CDR1 SQVTM and CDR2 ANQGSEA come from the germline V gene. With V trimmed by 4 bases and J by 0 bases, 3 bases remained unmatched. The CDR3 bases are TGCAGCGTTGTGGGACAGGGAGCAACTAATGAAAAACTGTTTTTT. Translated: CSVVGQGATNEKLFF.

The rearrangement links TRBV5-1 to TRBJ2-7, with 9 bases lining up with TRBD2. The CDR3 extends over 15 amino acids. Per the germline V gene, CDR1 is SGHRS and CDR2 is YFSETQ. V dropped 5 bases and J dropped 4; count of bases not matched to a gene: 10. CDR3 amino acids: CASRSGSAGGYEQYF. DNA of the CDR3: TGCGCCAGCAGAAGTGGGTCGGCGGGAGGGTACGAGCAGTACTTC. Together with reference TRBV5-1 and TRBJ2-7, the CDR3 gives the full variable domain: KAGVTQTPRYLIKTRGQQVTLSCSPISGHRSVSWYQQTPGQGLQFLFEYFSETQRNKGNFPGRFSGRQFSNSRSEMNVSTLELGDSALYLCASRSGSAGGYEQYFGPGTRLTVT.

This clone was recorded many times. The chain couples TRBV6-1 to TRBJ1-3; a weak D match, TRBD1 (5 bases). Per germline, CDR1 MNHNS and CDR2 SASEGT. Trimming pared 8 bases from V and 6 bases from J, leaving 20 bases between. The CDR3 is 15 amino acids. The CDR3 spells CASGVGGRVSNTIYF. The CDR3 DNA follows: TGTGCCAGCGGGGTGGGTGGCAGGGTCTCAAACACCATATATTTT.

The chain carries TRBV5-1 and TRBJ2-5, with 9 bases fitting TRBD2. This CDR3 is built from 17 residues. The germline CDR1 and CDR2 sequences are SGHRS and YFSETQ. The J segment lost 1 base and the V segment lost 0 bases, leaving 7 bases of the junction unmatched. The CDR3 DNA reads TGCGCCAGCAGCTTGGTCGCGGGAGGGACCAGCCAAGAGACCCAGTACTTC. Amino acids: CASSLVAGGTSQETQYF.

V and J are TRBV27 and TRBJ2-7; TRBD2 matches 12 bases. The CDR3 extends over 15 amino acids. With V trimmed by 6 bases and J by 3 bases, 6 bases remained unmatched. The V gene's germline CDR1 is MNHEY and CDR2 SMNVEV (reference sequence). The CDR3 reads CASRKTSGSDYEQYF. CDR3 bases: TGTGCCAGCAGAAAGACTAGCGGGAGCGACTACGAGCAGTACTTC.

V usage is TRBV5-6 and J usage is TRBJ2-3, with TRBD1 matching over 10 bases. The CDR3 runs to 16 residues. CDR1 is SGHDT and CDR2 is YYEEEE in the germline V gene. The V segment lost 4 bases and the J segment 0 bases; nucleotides outside the gene matches: 5. This CDR3 is CASSRGQGISTDTQYF. The CDR3 DNA reads as TGTGCCAGCAGCAGGGGACAGGGGATTAGCACAGATACGCAGTATTTT.

This clone was observed once. The chain recombines TRBV3-1 (or the pseudogene TRBV3-2) with TRBJ1-2; D gene unclear. The V end lost 3 bases, the J end lost 5 bases, and 7 bases lay between the germline ends. Germline loops: CDR1 LGHDT, CDR2 YNNKEL (reference sequence). The CDR3 has 12 amino acids. The CDR3 loop reads CASSQITYGYTF. Here the CDR3 DNA reads TGTGCCAGCAGCCAGATTACTTATGGCTACACCTTC.

The chain carries TRBV7-2 and TRBJ1-1; 8 bases are shared with TRBD1. The CDR3 sequence is 14 residues long. V lost 3 bases to trimming and J lost 6 bases; unmatched junction nucleotides: 6. Germline CDR1 SGHTA, CDR2 FQGNSA. CDR3 DNA sequence: TGTGCCAGCAGCTTGGCCGGACAGGGCTCTGAAGCTTTCTTT. It translates to CASSLAGQGSEAFF.

The J gene is TRBJ2-5, the V gene TRBV18, with 7 bases fitting TRBD1. Trimming at V came to 5 bases and at J to 3 bases, leaving 3 bases not matched to a gene. This CDR3 region has 13 residues. CDR1 is KGHSH and CDR2 is LQKENI in the germline V gene. In DNA form, the CDR3 reads TGTGCCAGCTCAGCCGGACAGGAAGAGACCCAGTACTTC. It codes for CASSAGQEETQYF.

V is TRBV9 and J is TRBJ2-5, with a weak D call TRBD1 (6 bases). Trimming removed 3 bases from V and 5 bases from J, with 14 bases in between. The CDR3 covers 14 residues. Germline lookup yields CDR1 SGDLS and CDR2 YYNGEE. CDR3 nucleotide sequence: TGTGCCAGCAGCGGAAAGCAGGGGTTGGAGACCCAGTACTTC. Amino acid sequence: CASSGKQGLETQYF. Full variable domain (rest looked up from reference TRBV9 and TRBJ2-5): DSGVTQTPKHLITATGQRVTLRCSPRSGDLSVYWYQQSLDQGLQFLIQYYNGEERAKGNILERFSAQQFPDLHSELNLSSLELGDSALYFCASSGKQGLETQYFGPGTRLLVL.